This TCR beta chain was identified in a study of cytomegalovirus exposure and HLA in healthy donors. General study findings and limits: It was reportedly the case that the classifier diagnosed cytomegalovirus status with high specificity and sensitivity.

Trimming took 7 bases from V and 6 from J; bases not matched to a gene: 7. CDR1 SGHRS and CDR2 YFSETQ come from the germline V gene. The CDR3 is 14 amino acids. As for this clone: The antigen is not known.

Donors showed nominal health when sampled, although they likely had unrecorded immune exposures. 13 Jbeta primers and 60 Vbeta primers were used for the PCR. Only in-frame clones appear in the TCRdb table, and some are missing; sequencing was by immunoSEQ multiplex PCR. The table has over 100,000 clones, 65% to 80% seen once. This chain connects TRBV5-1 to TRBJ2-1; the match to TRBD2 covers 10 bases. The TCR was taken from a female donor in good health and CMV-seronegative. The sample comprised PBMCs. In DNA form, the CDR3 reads TGCGCCAGCGCCAGGACTAGCGGACCCAATGAGCAGTTCTTC. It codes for CASARTSGPNEQFF.